The 3 T cell receptor delta chains presented below share a single source sample, sequenced in a study of γδ T cells in repeated Plasmodium falciparum infection. TCRdb repeated clone calling on the multiplex PCR reads with CATT. The table shows 40,000 to 55,000 delta-chain clones, with approximately 2% occurring only once. Bulk repertoires came from Vgamma9/Vdelta2+ or Vdelta2-negative gammadelta T cells flow-sorted from PBMC. The sequencing sample was made of gamma-delta T cells from blood. The source is a pool of human donors (malaria-infected and uninfected, not separated).

Within the sample, this clone is medium-sized. Other DNA sequences of this sample code for an identical CDR3. This chain joins TRDV1 and TRDJ1; 8 nucleotides match TRDD3. This CDR3 comprises 20 residues. Germline trimming cut 0 bases from V and 5 bases from J; bases unmatched to any gene: 20. CDR1 is TSWWSYY, CDR2 QGS, per germline. The CDR3 nucleotides are TGTGCTCTTGGGGAACTAGAGGTGCGTAGGGGATACAGGAGGGGAGATAAACTCATCTTT. The encoded protein is CALGELEVRRGYRRGDKLIF.

This clone was seen more than once but under ten times. A read error likely explains this, since a far larger clone differs by one base. This same CDR3 is encoded by further DNA sequences in the sample. This chain links TRDV1 with TRDJ1; 12 nucleotides agree with TRDD3. Germline trimming cut 2 bases from V and 0 bases from J; bases unmatched to any gene: 28. The CDR3 covers 25 residues. CDR1 and CDR2 (germline): TSWWSYY, QGS. The DNA of the CDR3 is TGTGCTCTTGGGGAAGGCCCCGTTCGGGACCTACTGGGGGATACTAGGGGGATATACACCGATAAACTCATCTTT. It codes for CALGEGPVRDLLGDTRGIYTDKLIF.

This clone was seen a handful of times. This likely stems from a read error, as it lies one base from a far larger clone. Different DNA sequences within this sample yield the same CDR3. CDR3 DNA: TGTGCTCTTGGGGAAGCCCTGGACTTGTACTGGGCCCCACCACGGGGTACCGATAAACTCATCTTT. It yields the protein CALGEALDLYWAPPRGTDKLIF. This sequence joins TRDV1 and TRDJ1; the D gene is possibly TRDD3 (6 bases). Here the J gene came from matching the DNA to germline, since TCRdb omits it. V was pared by 2 bases and J by 2 bases, with 33 bases between. Looked up from germline, CDR1 is TSWWSYY and CDR2 is QGS. The CDR3 is 22 residues long.